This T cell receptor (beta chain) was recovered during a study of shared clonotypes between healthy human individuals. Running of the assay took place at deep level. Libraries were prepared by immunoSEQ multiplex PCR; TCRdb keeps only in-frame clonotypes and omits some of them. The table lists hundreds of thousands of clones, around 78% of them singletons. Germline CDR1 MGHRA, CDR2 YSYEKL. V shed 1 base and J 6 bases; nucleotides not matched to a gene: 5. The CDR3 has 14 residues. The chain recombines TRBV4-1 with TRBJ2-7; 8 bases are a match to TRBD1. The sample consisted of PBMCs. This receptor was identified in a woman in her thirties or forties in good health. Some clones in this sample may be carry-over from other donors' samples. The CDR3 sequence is CASSQGQGLGEQYF. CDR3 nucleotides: TGCGCCAGCAGCCAAGGACAGGGGTTGGGCGAGCAGTACTTC.